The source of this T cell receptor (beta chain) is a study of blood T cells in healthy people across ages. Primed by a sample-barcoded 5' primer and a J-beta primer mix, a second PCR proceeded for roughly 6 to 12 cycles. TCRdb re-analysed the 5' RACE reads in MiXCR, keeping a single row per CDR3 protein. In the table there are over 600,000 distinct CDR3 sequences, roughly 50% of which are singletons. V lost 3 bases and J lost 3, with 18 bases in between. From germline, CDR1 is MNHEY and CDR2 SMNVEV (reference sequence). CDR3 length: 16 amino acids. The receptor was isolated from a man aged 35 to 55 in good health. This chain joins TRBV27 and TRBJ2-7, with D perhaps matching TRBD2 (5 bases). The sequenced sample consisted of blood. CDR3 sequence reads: CASSFYVGDHFYEQYF. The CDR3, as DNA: TGTGCCAGCAGTTTTTATGTCGGGGATCACTTCTACGAGCAGTACTTC.